Following are 11 T cell receptor beta chains from one sample sequenced in a study of PD-1 blockade in classical Hodgkin lymphoma. Every single patient, without exception, relapsed after autologous stem cell transplantation, and brentuximab vedotin exposure varied. The repertoire was sequenced with immunoSEQ multiplex PCR; TCRdb's copy has only in-frame clones and lacks some. Altogether 95,000 to 120,000 clones are present, 89% being singletons, with the ten largest covering 15% to 20%. The sample consisted of peripheral blood mononuclear cells (PBMCs), taken before the second cycle of nivolumab. These TCRs come from a human donor with classical Hodgkin lymphoma.

Of note for this clone: Germline is not matched at one junction end, which may reflect a read error. CDR3 coding DNA: TGTGCCAGCAGCTACTCGGACAGGGGGTCCTATGGCTACACCTTC. It translates to CASSYSDRGSYGYTF. J is TRBJ1-2 and V is TRBV6-5; TRBD1 matches 10 bases. The CDR3 sequence is 15 residues long. Germline V CDR1 and CDR2: MNHEY, SVGAGI.

V and J are TRBV28 and TRBJ2-1; TRBD2 might be the D (6 bases). The CDR3 extends over 16 amino acids. With 6 bases removed from V and 5 bases from J, the gap between germline ends came to 20 bases. Germline V CDR1 and CDR2: MDHEN, SYDVKM. The CDR3 region is CASRPWKLARNNEQFF. CDR3 sequence (DNA): TGTGCCAGCAGACCCTGGAAGCTAGCGCGAAACAATGAGCAGTTCTTC.

The sample holds one count of this clone. The J gene is TRBJ1-3, the V gene TRBV11-2; no definite D call. CDR1 and CDR2 (germline): SGHAT, FQNNGV. With 6 bases removed from V and 7 bases from J, the gap between germline ends came to 10 bases. CDR3 length: 12 residues. CDR3 sequence reads: CASSYSVNTIYF. In DNA, the CDR3 is TGTGCCAGCAGTTACTCGGTCAACACCATATATTTT.

The chain combines TRBV7-9 with TRBJ2-1, with TRBD2 identical over 11 bases. Unmatched junction bases numbered 7, after V lost 4 bases and J lost 5 bases. In germline, CDR1 is SEHNR, CDR2 FQNEAQ (reference sequence). The CDR3 runs 16 residues. CDR3 DNA: TGTGCCAGCAGCTCTCCGGGACTAGCGGCTCACAATGAGCAGTTCTTC. This gives the protein CASSSPGLAAHNEQFF.

The chain employs TRBV2 and TRBJ2-7, with 10 positions matching TRBD1. Germline-derived CDR1 and CDR2 are SNHLY and FYNNEI. After removal of 7 bases from V and 6 bases from J, the junction contained 6 bases not matched to a gene. The CDR3 extends over 13 amino acids. CDR3 nucleotide sequence: TGTGCCAGCATCATGGACAGGGGGGGCGAGCAGTACTTC. It yields the protein CASIMDRGGEQYF.

CDR3 nucleotide sequence: TGTGCCAGCAGCCCCATGGGTACCTCATACACAGATACGCAGTATTTT. It codes for CASSPMGTSYTDTQYF. The chain uses TRBV5-6 and TRBJ2-3; D is unclear. The CDR3 totals 16 residues. Trimming removed 4 bases from V and 2 bases from J, with 17 bases in between. Looked up from germline, CDR1 is SGHDT and CDR2 is YYEEEE.

This rearrangement joins TRBV5-8 to TRBJ2-7, with D maybe TRBD2 (6 bases). There are 14 residues in the CDR3. Trimming left V 3 bases short and J 6 bases short, with 16 bases between. CDR1 is SGHTS, CDR2 YDEGEE, per germline. The CDR3: CASSSLAAGGEQYF. The CDR3 bases are TGTGCCAGCAGCTCGCTGGCGGCCGGGGGCGAGCAGTACTTC.

This clone was counted a single time. The chain is built from TRBV30 and TRBJ1-1, with 11 bases that match TRBD1. Germline lookup yields CDR1 GTSNPN and CDR2 SVGIG (reference sequence). The ends lost 5 bases at V and 4 bases at J; junction bases unmatched: 9. The CDR3 length is 15 residues. This CDR3 is CAWDGDRGVPTEAFF. The CDR3 DNA is TGTGCCTGGGACGGGGACAGGGGGGTCCCCACTGAAGCTTTCTTT.

V and J are TRBV28 and TRBJ2-5; D is possibly TRBD1 (6 bases). Gene TRBJ2-7 matches the end of the DNA better, so the J call may be wrong. The CDR3 sequence is 13 residues long. Germline CDR1 MDHEN, CDR2 SYDVKM. CDR3 amino acids: CASSLWTGYEQYF. The CDR3 coding sequence is TGTGCCAGCAGTTTATGGACAGGCTACGAGCAGTACTTC.

CDR3: CASSPPTGARAYEQYF. DNA of the CDR3: TGTGCCAGCTCACCACCGACGGGAGCCCGGGCCTACGAGCAGTACTTC. The chain recombines TRBV18 with TRBJ2-7; D is possibly TRBD2 (6 bases). V dropped 0 bases and J dropped 2 bases, with 14 bases sitting between them. Germline CDR1 and CDR2: KGHSH and LQKENI. There are 16 residues in the CDR3.

The rearrangement links TRBV11-2 to TRBJ1-1, with TRBD1 as a possible D gene (5 bases). Germline CDR1 is SGHAT and CDR2 is FQNNGV. The CDR3 contains 14 residues. Trimming shortened V by 1 base and J by 3 bases, and 9 bases separated the two germline ends. CDR3 nucleotides: TGTGCCAGCAGCTTAGGCTCAGGGTACACTGAAGCTTTCTTT. Its protein is CASSLGSGYTEAFF. The full variable domain, rest sourced from reference TRBV11-2 and TRBJ1-1, is EAGVAQSPRYKIIEKRQSVAFWCNPISGHATLYWYQQILGQGPKLLIQFQNNGVVDDSQLPKDRFSAERLKGVDSTLKIQPAKLEDSAVYLCASSLGSGYTEAFFGQGTRLTVV.